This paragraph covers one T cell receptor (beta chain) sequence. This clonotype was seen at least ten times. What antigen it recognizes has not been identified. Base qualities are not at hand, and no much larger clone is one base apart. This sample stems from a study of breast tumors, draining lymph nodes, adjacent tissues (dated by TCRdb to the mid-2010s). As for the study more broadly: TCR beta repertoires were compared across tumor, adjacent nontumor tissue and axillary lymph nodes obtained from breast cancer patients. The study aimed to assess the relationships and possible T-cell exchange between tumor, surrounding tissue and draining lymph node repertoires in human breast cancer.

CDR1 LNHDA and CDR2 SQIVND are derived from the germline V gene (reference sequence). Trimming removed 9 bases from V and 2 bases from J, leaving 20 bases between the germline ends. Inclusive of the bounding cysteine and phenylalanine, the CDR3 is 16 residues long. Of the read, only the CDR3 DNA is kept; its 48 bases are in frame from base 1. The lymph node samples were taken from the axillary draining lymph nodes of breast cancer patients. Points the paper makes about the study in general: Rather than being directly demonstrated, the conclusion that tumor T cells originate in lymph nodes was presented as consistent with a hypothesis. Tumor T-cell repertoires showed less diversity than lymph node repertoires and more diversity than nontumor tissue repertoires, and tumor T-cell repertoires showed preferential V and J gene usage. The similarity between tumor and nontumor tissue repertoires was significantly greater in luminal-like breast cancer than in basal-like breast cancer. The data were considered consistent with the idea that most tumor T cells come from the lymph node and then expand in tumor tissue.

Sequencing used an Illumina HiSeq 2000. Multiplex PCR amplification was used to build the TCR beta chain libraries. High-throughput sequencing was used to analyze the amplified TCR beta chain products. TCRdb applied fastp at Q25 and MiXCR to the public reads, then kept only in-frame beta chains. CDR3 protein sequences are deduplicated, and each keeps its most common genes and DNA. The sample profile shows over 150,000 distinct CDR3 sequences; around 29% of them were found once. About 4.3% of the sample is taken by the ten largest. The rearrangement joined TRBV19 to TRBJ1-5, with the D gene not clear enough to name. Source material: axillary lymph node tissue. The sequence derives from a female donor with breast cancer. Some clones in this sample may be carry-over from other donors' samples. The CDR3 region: CASSSKGRGGNQPQHF. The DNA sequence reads TGTGCCAGCTCCAGTAAAGGCCGGGGTGGCAATCAGCCCCAGCATTTT. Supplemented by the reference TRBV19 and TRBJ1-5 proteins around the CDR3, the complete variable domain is DGGITQSPKYLFRKEGQNVTLSCEQNLNHDAMYWYRQDPGQGLRLIYYSQIVNDFQKGDIAEGYSVSREKKESFPLTVTSAQKNPTAFYLCASSSKGRGGNQPQHFGDGTRLSIL.